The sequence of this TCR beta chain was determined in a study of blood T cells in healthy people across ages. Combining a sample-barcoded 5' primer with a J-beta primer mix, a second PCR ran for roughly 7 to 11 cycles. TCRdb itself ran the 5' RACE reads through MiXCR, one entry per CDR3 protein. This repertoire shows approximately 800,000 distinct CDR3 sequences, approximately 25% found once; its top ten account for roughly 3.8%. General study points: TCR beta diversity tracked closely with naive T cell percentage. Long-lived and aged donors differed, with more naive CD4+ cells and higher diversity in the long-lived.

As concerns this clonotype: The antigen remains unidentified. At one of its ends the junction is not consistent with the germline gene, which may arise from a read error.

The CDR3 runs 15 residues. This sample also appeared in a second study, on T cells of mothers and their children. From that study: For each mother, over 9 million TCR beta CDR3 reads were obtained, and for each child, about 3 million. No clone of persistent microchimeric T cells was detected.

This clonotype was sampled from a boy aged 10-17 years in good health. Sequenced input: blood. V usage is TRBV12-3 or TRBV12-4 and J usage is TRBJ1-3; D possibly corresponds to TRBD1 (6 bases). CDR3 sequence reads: CASRGIGFAGNTIYF. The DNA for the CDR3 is TGCGCCAGCAGGGGAATAGGGTTCGCTGGAAACACCATATATTTT.